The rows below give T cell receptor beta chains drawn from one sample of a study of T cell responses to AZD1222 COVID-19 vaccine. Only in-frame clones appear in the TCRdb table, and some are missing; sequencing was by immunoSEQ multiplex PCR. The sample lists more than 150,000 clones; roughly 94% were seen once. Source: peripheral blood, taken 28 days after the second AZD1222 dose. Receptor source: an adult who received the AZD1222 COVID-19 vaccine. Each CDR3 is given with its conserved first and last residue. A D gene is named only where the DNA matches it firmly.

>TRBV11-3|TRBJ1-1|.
CASSLEGWGLRSTEAFF
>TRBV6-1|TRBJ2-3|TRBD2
CASSENSGGAGDTQYF
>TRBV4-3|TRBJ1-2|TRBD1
CASSQFLTGGVSGYTF
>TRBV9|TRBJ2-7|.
CASSSTTDYEQYF
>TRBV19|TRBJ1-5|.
CASSIRQGGNQPQHF
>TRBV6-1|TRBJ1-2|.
CASSELLQDGNYGYTF
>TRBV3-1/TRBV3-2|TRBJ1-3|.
CASSQVRGSPGNTIYF
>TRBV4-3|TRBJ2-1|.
CASSQDYWSYNEQFF
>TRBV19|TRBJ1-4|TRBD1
CASSIGTGNEKLFF
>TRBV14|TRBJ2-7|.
CASSQGLGFDEQYF
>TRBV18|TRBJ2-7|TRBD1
CASSPGQASYEQYF
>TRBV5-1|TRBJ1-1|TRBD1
CASSWGQGNTEAFF
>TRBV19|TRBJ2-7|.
CASSAQGSSYEQYF